The 27 T cell receptor beta chains reported below all come from one sample, sequenced in a study of shared clonotypes between healthy human individuals. The assay was immunoSEQ multiplex PCR, and TCRdb's table has in-frame clones only and misses some. The sample shows 2.3 million or so clones, about 92% of them seen only once. The sample consisted of naive CD4+ T cells from PBMCs. The subset is: CD45RA+ positively selected. The receptors derive from a man in his late teens or twenties in good health. Some clones in this sample may be carry-over from other donors' samples.

CDR3 nucleotide sequence: TGTGCCAGCAGCGCTCAGGAATCTAGCGGGAGGGCCAGAGGTAATGAGCAGTTCTTC. It codes for CASSAQESSGRARGNEQFF. The rearrangement joins TRBV9 to TRBJ2-1; 12 bases match TRBD2. From germline, CDR1 is SGDLS and CDR2 YYNGEE. The CDR3 has 19 amino acids. The V gene end was trimmed by 3 bases and the J gene end by 7 bases; junction bases not matched to a gene: 17.

The CDR3, as DNA: TGTGCCAGCAGCAAGAGGACAGCCTCTGGAAACACCATATATTTT. Its translation: CASSKRTASGNTIYF. This rearrangement joins TRBV5-6 to TRBJ1-3; perhaps TRBD1 as D (6 bases). V lost 4 bases, J lost 0 bases, and 11 bases lay in between. CDR1 is SGHDT, CDR2 YYEEEE, per germline. The CDR3 sequence is 15 residues long.

This sequence joins TRBV9 and TRBJ2-1; 9 bases align to TRBD1. After removal of 4 bases from V and 4 bases from J, the junction contained 6 bases not matched to a gene. This CDR3 has 15 amino acids. The germline CDR1 and CDR2 sequences are SGDLS and YYNGEE. CDR3 loop: CASSLRDREYNEQFF. The DNA for the CDR3 is TGTGCCAGCAGCCTCCGGGACAGGGAATACAATGAGCAGTTCTTC.

Comment on this clone: Other nucleotide sequences in the sample specify the same CDR3. The chain has TRBV7-9 and TRBJ1-5; 8 bases agree with TRBD1. This CDR3 has 14 amino acids. Unmatched junction bases numbered 3, after V lost 3 bases and J lost 5 bases. Germline V gene sequence: CDR1 SEHNR, CDR2 FQNEAQ (reference sequence). As DNA, the CDR3 is TGTGCCAGCAGCTTGACAGGGGTGGATCAGCCCCAGCATTTT. This encodes CASSLTGVDQPQHF.

The chain joins TRBV18 to TRBJ2-1, with D hard to call. From germline, CDR1 is KGHSH and CDR2 LQKENI. CDR3 length: 15 residues. The V and J ends lost 6 bases and 7 bases respectively, with 19 bases between them. CDR3 DNA: TGTGCCAGCTCCCCGATCATGGGAATGGGGAATGAGCAGTTCTTC. Translating it yields CASSPIMGMGNEQFF.

The V gene is TRBV2, the J gene TRBJ1-1; D not resolved. Germline V gene lookup returns CDR1 SNHLY and CDR2 FYNNEI. This CDR3 region has 13 residues. V lost 10 bases to trimming and J lost 0 bases, with 12 bases between them. The CDR3 DNA reads TGTGCCAACACCGGGCTTTTGAACACTGAAGCTTTCTTT. Its translation is CANTGLLNTEAFF.

The genes are TRBV5-6 and TRBJ1-1; no definite D call. This CDR3 is 13 amino acids long. V shed 4 bases and J shed 4 bases, with 11 bases lying between them. CDR1 and CDR2 from the germline V gene are SGHDT and YYEEEE. The CDR3 DNA sequence: TGTGCCAGCAGCCGGCTTGGGAGCACTGAAGCTTTCTTT. The encoded protein is CASSRLGSTEAFF.

About this clone: The identical CDR3 is also encoded by other nucleotide sequences in the sample. The chain joins TRBV6-1 to TRBJ2-7; no reliable D call. CDR3 length: 13 residues. Trimming shortened V by 3 bases and J by 3 bases, and 9 bases separated the two germline ends. Germline V gene sequence: CDR1 MNHNS, CDR2 SASEGT. The CDR3 protein is CASSEKGVYEQYF. The CDR3 bases are TGTGCCAGCAGTGAGAAAGGAGTCTACGAGCAGTACTTC.

This chain uses TRBV5-1 with TRBJ2-7; 10 bases map to TRBD2. In germline, CDR1 is SGHRS, CDR2 YFSETQ. Germline trimming cut 3 bases from V and 2 bases from J; bases unmatched to any gene: 5. The CDR3 runs 15 residues. CDR3 protein: CASSSSGSGTYEQYF. Written as DNA, the CDR3 is TGCGCCAGCAGCTCTAGCGGGAGTGGGACCTACGAGCAGTACTTC.

The rearrangement joins TRBV7-2 to TRBJ2-5; 13 bases align to TRBD2. V gave up 1 base and J gave up 4 bases; unmatched junction bases: 6. This CDR3 contains 17 residues. Germline V lookup: CDR1 SGHTA, CDR2 FQGNSA. CDR3 protein: CASSLGTSGSFGETQYF. Written as DNA, the CDR3 is TGTGCCAGCAGCTTAGGGACTAGCGGGAGCTTTGGAGAGACCCAGTACTTC.

The V gene is TRBV6-5, the J gene TRBJ1-5; 10 bases match TRBD1. The V segment lost 8 bases and the J segment 5 bases; nucleotides outside the gene matches: 9. Germline lookup yields CDR1 MNHEY and CDR2 SVGAGI. The CDR3 loop spans 15 amino acids. CDR3 region: CASGGDRGLHQPQHF. CDR3 coding DNA: TGTGCCAGCGGGGGGGACAGGGGCTTACATCAGCCCCAGCATTTT.

A remark on this clone: Distinct nucleotide sequences in the sample also encode this CDR3. The rearrangement joins TRBV5-1 to TRBJ2-2; 10 nucleotides agree with TRBD2. V lost 4 bases to trimming and J lost 5 bases; unmatched junction nucleotides: 2. This CDR3 is built from 14 residues. CDR1 is SGHRS, CDR2 YFSETQ, per germline. CDR3: CASSPSGSTGELFF. In DNA, the CDR3 is TGCGCCAGCAGCCCTAGCGGGAGTACCGGGGAGCTGTTTTTT.

This chain links TRBV27 with TRBJ2-1; TRBD2 matches at 9 bases. There are 18 residues in the CDR3. The V segment lost 0 bases and the J segment 6 bases; nucleotides outside the gene matches: 12. Germline V gives CDR1 MNHEY, CDR2 SMNVEV (reference sequence). The CDR3 is CASSLSQSGGRGPNEQFF. The CDR3 region has the DNA TGTGCCAGCAGTTTATCCCAAAGCGGCGGGAGGGGCCCCAATGAGCAGTTCTTC.

This chain connects TRBV6-1 to TRBJ2-7, with D perhaps being TRBD1 or TRBD2 (6 bases each). From germline, CDR1 is MNHNS and CDR2 SASEGT. CDR3 length: 16 residues. V was pared by 3 bases and J by 2 bases, with 17 bases between. The CDR3 region is CASSEFSPGAAYEQYF. DNA of the CDR3: TGTGCCAGCAGTGAGTTCTCCCCGGGGGCAGCCTACGAGCAGTACTTC.

The CDR3 here is CASSLTTYSYNSPLHF. The CDR3 coding sequence is TGTGCCAGCAGTTTAACCACCTACTCCTATAATTCACCCCTCCACTTT. The chain combines TRBV28 with TRBJ1-6; D unresolved. V was pared by 2 bases and J by 0 bases, with 8 bases between. The germline V gene encodes CDR1 MDHEN and CDR2 SYDVKM. This CDR3 has 16 amino acids.

The chain combines TRBV9 with TRBJ2-1; D perhaps matches TRBD2 (6 bases). This CDR3 is built from 17 residues. The V end was cut by 4 bases, the J end by 5 bases, with 22 bases between. The germline gives CDR1 SGDLS, CDR2 YYNGEE. CDR3 residues: CASSPGPGLGSDNEQFF. For the CDR3, the DNA is TGTGCCAGCAGCCCCGGGCCGGGACTCGGCTCGGACAATGAGCAGTTCTTC.

The chain links TRBV28 to TRBJ2-5; D may be TRBD2 (6 bases). Germline CDR1 and CDR2: MDHEN and SYDVKM. The V end was cut by 4 bases, the J end by 2 bases, with 11 bases between. The CDR3 consists of 14 residues. The CDR3 nucleotides are TGTGCCAGCAGTTCTCTAGCGCTTCAAGAGACCCAGTACTTC. Translated: CASSSLALQETQYF.

The V call is TRBV28, the J call TRBJ1-5, with D perhaps TRBD1 (6 bases). This CDR3 contains 15 residues. Germline values: CDR1 MDHEN, CDR2 SYDVKM. The V end was cut by 9 bases, the J end by 5 bases, with 20 bases between. CDR3: CASYSQGHGDQPQHF. In DNA, the CDR3 is TGTGCCAGTTATTCACAGGGCCATGGGGATCAGCCCCAGCATTTT.

The V and J genes are TRBV7-2 and TRBJ2-3; the D is unclear. This CDR3 is built from 13 residues. Germline CDR1 reads SGHTA; CDR2 reads FQGNSA. V gave up 4 bases and J gave up 5 bases, with 10 bases separating them. In DNA, the CDR3 is TGTGCCAGCAGCTATACAAGCGTAGATACGCAGTATTTT. This translates into CASSYTSVDTQYF.

This chain joins TRBV11-2 and TRBJ2-2, with D tentatively TRBD2 (5 bases). Trimming stripped 1 base from V and 0 bases from J, with 9 bases between. This CDR3 contains 16 residues. Germline V gene data show CDR1 as SGHAT and CDR2 as FQNNGV. In DNA form, the CDR3 reads TGTGCCAGCAGCTTAGGCTTGCGGGCGAACACCGGGGAGCTGTTTTTT. This translates into CASSLGLRANTGELFF.

The chain employs TRBV9 and TRBJ2-7, with D unclear. The germline V gene has CDR1 SGDLS and CDR2 YYNGEE. With 4 bases removed from V and 1 base from J, the gap between germline ends came to 15 bases. There are 15 residues in the CDR3. The CDR3 DNA sequence: TGTGCCAGCAGCCCCCACGGGCGGTTATCCTACGAGCAGTACTTC. Translating it yields CASSPHGRLSYEQYF.

V and J are TRBV18 and TRBJ1-3; weak D call: TRBD1 (5 bases). V lost 2 bases, J lost 0 bases, and 17 bases lay in between. Germline V CDR1 and CDR2: KGHSH, LQKENI. CDR3 size: 18 residues. CDR3 sequence reads: CASSPVGPSRSSGNTIYF. CDR3 DNA sequence: TGTGCCAGCTCACCAGTGGGGCCCTCGAGGAGCTCTGGAAACACCATATATTTT. Combining the CDR3 with reference TRBV18 and TRBJ1-3 gives the whole variable domain NAGVMQNPRHLVRRRGQEARLRCSPMKGHSHVYWYRQLPEEGLKFMVYLQKENIIDESGMPKERFSAEFPKEGPSILRIQQVVRGDSAAYFCASSPVGPSRSSGNTIYFGEGSWLTVV.

CDR3 sequence: CASSLYRYEQYF. As DNA, the CDR3 is TGTGCCAGCAGTTTATATAGATACGAGCAGTACTTC. This chain uses TRBV28 with TRBJ2-7; D gene uncertain. V was cut by 1 base and J by 4 bases, with 5 bases left in between. CDR1 and CDR2 from the germline V gene are MDHEN and SYDVKM. CDR3 length equals 12 residues.

This sequence joins TRBV5-5 and TRBJ2-7; TRBD1 is a possible D gene (6 bases). The length of the CDR3 is 14 residues. From germline, CDR1 is SGHKS and CDR2 YYEKEE (reference sequence). Trimming left V 3 bases short and J 6 bases short, with 16 bases between. CDR3 sequence (DNA): TGTGCCAGCAGCTCCCACGCACAGGGTCGCGAGCAGTACTTC. Its translation: CASSSHAQGREQYF.

The chain has TRBV5-4 and TRBJ2-5; 9 nucleotides align to TRBD2. From germline, CDR1 is SGHNT and CDR2 YYREEE (reference sequence). This CDR3 is 18 amino acids long. V shed 4 bases, J shed 4 bases, and the junction held 17 bases outside the gene matches. This CDR3 reads CASSLGRGGKGSTETQYF. The CDR3 DNA reads TGTGCCAGCAGCCTGGGGCGGGGGGGAAAGGGTAGTACAGAGACCCAGTACTTC. Full variable domain (outside the CDR3, taken from reference TRBV5-4 and TRBJ2-5): ETGVTQSPTHLIKTRGQQVTLRCSSQSGHNTVSWYQQALGQGPQFIFQYYREEENGRGNFPPRFSGLQFPNYSSELNVNALELDDSALYLCASSLGRGGKGSTETQYFGPGTRLLVL.

The V gene is TRBV28, the J gene TRBJ2-7; a weak D match, TRBD1 (6 bases). V was cut by 3 bases and J by 5 bases, with 11 bases left in between. Germline loops: CDR1 MDHEN, CDR2 SYDVKM. The CDR3 is 13 amino acids. The CDR3 region is CASSLNRDNEQYF. The CDR3 DNA is TGTGCCAGCAGTTTGAACAGGGACAACGAGCAGTACTTC.

The chain links TRBV27 to TRBJ1-2; 9 positions match TRBD1. CDR1 and CDR2 from the germline V gene are MNHEY and SMNVEV (reference sequence). J gave up 8 bases and V 5 bases, and 12 bases lay outside the gene matches. CDR3 length: 15 amino acids. CDR3 region: CASSLYKDRGGGYTF. The CDR3 DNA reads TGTGCCAGCAGTCTCTACAAGGACAGGGGAGGCGGCTACACCTTC.